This entry lists 13 T cell receptor beta chains sequenced from one sample in a study of blood T cell repertoires in COVID-19. Produced via immunoSEQ multiplex PCR; TCRdb's table is partial and in-frame only. Among roughly 63,000 clones listed, around 89% were seen once. Sequenced material: peripheral blood. The receptor set was obtained from a man aged 50 to 60 with acute or convalescent COVID-19.

The chain has TRBV4-1 and TRBJ2-1; weak D call: TRBD2 (5 bases). V dropped 1 base and J dropped 5 bases, with 15 bases sitting between them. The germline V gene has CDR1 MGHRA and CDR2 YSYEKL. The CDR3 spans 16 residues. CDR3 sequence reads: CASSQGPAETHNEQFF. The CDR3 bases are TGCGCCAGCAGCCAAGGGCCAGCGGAGACACACAATGAGCAGTTCTTC.

This chain joins TRBV27 and TRBJ2-3; D perhaps matches TRBD1 (5 bases). V was shortened by 2 bases and J by 0 bases, with 12 bases between the two germline ends. Per germline, CDR1 MNHEY and CDR2 SMNVEV (reference sequence). The CDR3 has 16 residues. This chain's CDR3 is CASSLRTKSSTDTQYF. Written as DNA, the CDR3 is TGTGCCAGCAGTTTAAGGACAAAGTCTAGCACAGATACGCAGTATTTT.

The chain uses TRBV24-1 and TRBJ1-4; unclear D gene. Germline V gene sequence: CDR1 KGHDR, CDR2 SFDVKD. Trimming pared 5 bases from V and 7 bases from J, leaving 4 bases between. This CDR3 region has 11 residues. The CDR3, as DNA: TGTGCCACCAGTGCCGGTGAAAAACTGTTTTTT. Amino acids: CATSAGEKLFF.

This chain connects TRBV7-2 to TRBJ2-1; 11 bases align to TRBD2. After removal of 1 base from V and 4 bases from J, the junction contained 6 bases not matched to a gene. CDR1 and CDR2 from the germline V gene are SGHTA and FQGNSA. The CDR3 has 17 amino acids. The CDR3, as DNA: TGTGCCAGCAGCTTAGTGACTAGCGGGACCCTTTACAATGAGCAGTTCTTC. It translates to CASSLVTSGTLYNEQFF.

This CDR3 is CASSWRDSHSGNTIYF. CDR3 coding DNA: TGTGCCAGCAGTTGGCGCGACAGCCACTCTGGAAACACCATATATTTT. The genes are TRBV6-5 and TRBJ1-3; possibly TRBD1 for D (5 bases). CDR3 length: 16 residues. V was trimmed by 4 bases and J by 0 bases, leaving 13 bases between them. CDR1 is MNHEY, CDR2 SVGAGI, per germline.

The chain employs TRBV2 and TRBJ2-5, with D maybe TRBD2 (6 bases). Germline loops: CDR1 SNHLY, CDR2 FYNNEI. The CDR3 covers 11 residues. V was trimmed by 8 bases and J by 3 bases, leaving 7 bases between them. This chain's CDR3 is CASREKETQYF. CDR3 bases: TGTGCCAGCCGGGAGAAAGAGACCCAGTACTTC.

The chain couples TRBV29-1 to TRBJ2-6; TRBD1 matches at 7 bases. V shed 2 bases and J 0 bases; nucleotides not matched to a gene: 1. In germline, CDR1 is SQVTM, CDR2 ANQGSEA. This CDR3 contains 15 residues. The CDR3 region is CSVETGASGANVLTF. The CDR3 bases are TGCAGCGTTGAAACAGGGGCCTCTGGGGCCAACGTCCTGACTTTC.

This chain uses TRBV5-6 with TRBJ1-5; D uncertain. CDR1 and CDR2 from the germline V gene are SGHDT and YYEEEE. The ends were cut back, 1 base at V and 0 bases at J, with 11 bases in the middle. The CDR3 runs to 16 residues. CDR3 bases: TGTGCCAGCAGCTTGTGGGGAGAGAATAGCAATCAGCCCCAGCATTTT. Its protein product is CASSLWGENSNQPQHF.

The CDR3 protein is CASSQGLAGAVETQYF. The DNA of the CDR3 is TGTGCCAGCAGCCAAGGACTAGCGGGAGCGGTTGAGACCCAGTACTTC. The gene calls are TRBV11-3 and TRBJ2-5, with TRBD2 matching over 13 bases. The CDR3 runs 16 residues. Trimming took 5 bases from V and 5 from J; bases not matched to a gene: 8. Germline V gene lookup returns CDR1 SGHNT and CDR2 YENEEA.

The gene calls are TRBV19 and TRBJ1-5, with D possibly TRBD1 on 5 matching bases. The V end lost 3 bases, the J end lost 2 bases, and 11 bases lay between the germline ends. Germline V gene data show CDR1 as LNHDA and CDR2 as SQIVND (reference sequence). The CDR3 contains 15 residues. The CDR3 region is CASSIGGEGNQPQHF. The DNA of the CDR3 is TGTGCCAGTAGTATCGGGGGGGAGGGCAATCAGCCCCAGCATTTT. The whole variable domain, filled in from reference TRBV19 and TRBJ1-5, reads DGGITQSPKYLFRKEGQNVTLSCEQNLNHDAMYWYRQDPGQGLRLIYYSQIVNDFQKGDIAEGYSVSREKKESFPLTVTSAQKNPTAFYLCASSIGGEGNQPQHFGDGTRLSIL.

The chain recombines TRBV5-1 with TRBJ2-1; a weak D match, TRBD1 (7 bases). With 1 base removed from V and 9 bases from J, the gap between germline ends came to 23 bases. CDR3 length: 17 residues. Germline lookup yields CDR1 SGHRS and CDR2 YFSETQ. The CDR3: CASSLSRAGGPEVEQFF. In DNA, the CDR3 is TGCGCCAGCAGCTTGAGTAGGGCAGGGGGGCCCGAAGTTGAGCAGTTCTTC.

This chain joins TRBV6-5 and TRBJ2-2; TRBD2 agrees at 11 bases. Germline CDR1 reads MNHEY; CDR2 reads SVGAGI. With 9 bases clipped from V and 4 bases from J, the junction kept 7 bases outside the gene matches. CDR3 size: 15 residues. CDR3 sequence: CASILAGVFTGELFF. The CDR3 nucleotides are TGTGCCAGTATACTAGCGGGAGTTTTCACCGGGGAGCTGTTTTTT.

The genes are TRBV30 and TRBJ1-4, with 11 bases matching TRBD1. Germline CDR1 is GTSNPN and CDR2 is SVGIG (reference sequence). This CDR3 spans 15 amino acids. With V trimmed by 0 bases and J by 7 bases, 4 bases remained unmatched. CDR3 DNA: TGTGCCTGGAGTGTACCTGGGACAGGGGGTGAAAAACTGTTTTTT. Its translation: CAWSVPGTGGEKLFF.